The 2 T cell receptor beta chains listed next were all sequenced from one sample in a study of cytomegalovirus exposure and HLA in healthy donors. Here immunoSEQ multiplex PCR was the method, and the copy in TCRdb shows in-frame clones only, minus some. This sample has 150,000 to 180,000 clones, with 80% to 90% found just once. The sequenced sample consisted of PBMCs. The receptors derive from a man between 18 and 29 years old in good health and CMV-seropositive.

J is TRBJ2-7 and V is TRBV5-1; possible D gene TRBD2, 5 bases. The germline gives CDR1 SGHRS, CDR2 YFSETQ. This CDR3 region has 17 residues. The V end was cut by 7 bases, the J end by 3 bases, with 26 bases between. The CDR3 here is CASLASDDSAAFYEQYF. In DNA form, the CDR3 reads TGCGCCAGCTTGGCATCAGATGATAGCGCCGCCTTCTACGAGCAGTACTTC.

This chain uses TRBV11-2 with TRBJ1-6; TRBD1 might be the D (6 bases). Germline values: CDR1 SGHAT, CDR2 FQNNGV. V was clipped by 5 bases and J by 6 bases, with 20 bases between them. The CDR3 runs 17 residues. CDR3 residues: CASSPPGGLLPNSPLHF. The CDR3 DNA reads TGTGCCAGCAGCCCGCCGGGGGGGCTCCTACCTAATTCACCCCTCCACTTT.